This record covers a single T cell receptor beta chain. Original methodology: Scientists estimated how many nucleated cells there were by amplifying reference gene primers. Assay used: immunoSEQ multiplex PCR; TCRdb lists only in-frame clones, some missing. V and J calls and clone size are those listed in that table; D and trimming were worked out from the DNA. In the table there are about 64,000 clones, more than 75% of which are singletons. This sample is part of a study of blood T cell repertoires in COVID-19. Study at large: Acute and convalescent COVID-19 specimens originated in the United States, Italy and Spain.

Sequenced sample: peripheral blood. The source is a human donor in a cohort sampled during active COVID-19.

The CDR3 region is CSVVGTSGYEQYF. DNA for the CDR3: TGCAGCGTTGTTGGGACTAGCGGCTACGAGCAGTACTTC. The V call is TRBV29-1, the J call TRBJ2-7, with 11 bases fitting TRBD2. Germline V gene lookup returns CDR1 SQVTM and CDR2 ANQGSEA. With 4 bases clipped from V and 3 bases from J, the junction kept 2 bases outside the gene matches. The CDR3 covers 13 residues.